The clone carrying this TCR beta chain appeared once. As yet, its antigen is unknown. This sample was included in a study of human T cells and chemical hapten exposure. In the study overall: Per-sample TCR yield variation was attributed mainly to small pooled library volume differences.

As for time point: healthy volunteer bleed at 2 weeks. Researchers extracted total RNA from unfractionated whole blood. TCRdb recomputed calls from the RACE reads with MiXCR, one row per CDR3 protein. The sample includes 35,000 to 50,000 distinct CDR3 sequences, roughly 4.5% of them seen just once. Overall study results and limits: TCRs whose frequency exceeded 1 in 1000 remained the same following DPC sensitization.

V was pared by 1 base and J by 2 bases, with 12 bases of the junction left unmatched. Germline V gene data show CDR1 as SGHNT and CDR2 as YYREEE (reference sequence). The length of the CDR3 is 19 residues. The sequencing sample was made of whole blood. This sequence joins TRBV5-4 and TRBJ2-1, with 10 bases that match TRBD1. The TCR originated in a female donor in good health. Some clones in this sample may be carry-over from other donors' samples. The CDR3 sequence: CASSLSGTGVFGAYNEQFF. DNA of the CDR3: TGTGCCAGCAGCTTGTCTGGGACAGGGGTTTTCGGTGCCTACAATGAGCAGTTCTTC.